This T cell receptor (beta chain) was profiled in a study of OX40 agonist ivuxolimab in advanced cancers. General notes on the study: Ivuxolimab, which targeted the costimulatory receptor OX40 (CD134), was an agonistic, fully human IgG2 monoclonal antibody. Intravenous ivuxolimab was administered to patients every 2 weeks at six dose levels: 0.01, 0.1, 0.3, 1.5, 3 and 10 mg/kg. Of the approximately 54 patients in dose escalation, 19 had hepatocellular carcinoma, around 15 had melanoma, 9 had renal cell carcinoma and 9 had head and neck cancer. In the dose-escalation cohort, roughly 82% of patients were male, and the mean age was 60 years with a range of roughly 20 to 80. Patients were allowed to have had prior anti-PD-1, anti-PD-L1 or anti-CTLA-4 therapy, and more than 35% of the dose-escalation patients had been treated with checkpoint inhibitors. Three dose-escalation patients achieved partial responses, one with hepatocellular carcinoma and two with cutaneous melanoma. Peripheral TCRbeta sequencing aimed to test whether ivuxolimab altered TCR sequence diversity and caused clonal T-cell expansion. The paper covers the monotherapy dose-escalation part of the phase I ivuxolimab trial, which included N of about 56 patients.

The trial excluded patients who had a history of autoimmune disease or were on systemic immunosuppression. Peripheral blood for TCR sequencing was drawn from every dose cohort at baseline, at cycle 4 day 1 and at cycle 7 day 1. Samples were obtained from an open-label, multicenter, first-in-human phase I dose-escalation trial of ivuxolimab. Adults with locally advanced or metastatic head and neck squamous cell, hepatocellular, melanoma or renal cell carcinoma were enrolled in the trial. Before TCR sequencing, CD4+ T cells and CD8+ T cells from peripheral blood were sorted into separate populations. The CDR3 holds 15 amino acids from the cysteine to the phenylalanine. CDR3 DNA is the only sequence kept; it has 45 bases, read in frame from the first base. As concerns this clone: Its cognate antigen has yet to be identified. Base qualities are missing; no much larger clone stands one base away.

Points the paper makes about the study in general: In the 0.1-3.0 mg/kg groups, partial responders had among the lowest normalized peripheral clonal expansion, particularly in CD8+ T cells. Low levels of normalized T-cell clonal expansion were also seen in some nonresponding patients. Which antigens the clonally expanded peripheral T cells were specific for was not determined. After ivuxolimab, more expanded clones were found on average in CD8+ T cells than in CD4+ T cells. At doses of 0.1 to 3.0 mg/kg, clonal expansion of both CD4+ and CD8+ blood T cells was observed from baseline to week 6.

For sequencing of the TCRbeta CDR3 region, genomic DNA was extracted from the sorted cells. TCRbeta CDR3 regions were sequenced using the immunoSEQ Assay. What TCRdb holds here is the immuneACCESS table cut down to in-frame rearrangements. Part of the clones is not present; checked against another copy, under half of the missing clones reflect an unresolved V gene, and the others are unexplained. This sample gives under 200,000 clones in total; approximately 94% of them show up just once. Of the sample, about 0.31% is held by the ten largest clones. The rearranged chain carries TRBV12-2 and TRBJ2-7; the table's D call of TRBD1 was not tested on the DNA. TRBV12-2 is described as a pseudogene. This TCR came from an adult with an advanced solid tumor such as melanoma, head and neck, liver or kidney cancer. Specimen: CD4+ or CD8+ T cells sorted from blood, collected in a trial of the OX40 agonist ivuxolimab. The CDR3 reads CASRLSGQSSYEQYF. The nucleotide sequence is TGTGCAAGTCGCTTATCGGGACAGAGCTCCTACGAGCAGTACTTC.